This TCR beta chain was captured by sequencing in a study of T cell responses to AZD1222 COVID-19 vaccine listed by TCRdb under 2021. Turning to the overall study: TCR sequencing covered more than 230 trial participants: roughly 200 given two doses of AZD1222 and 26 given two doses of MenACWY control vaccine. Trial participants were enrolled by age into 18-55, 56-69 and 70-plus year subgroups, with 148, 28 and 57 TCR-sequenced participants respectively.

The CDR3 regions of human TCRbeta chains were analyzed by immunosequencing. Per the authors' processing: Repertoire TCRs were matched against a reference library of SARS-CoV-2-specific TCRs generated with the MIRA antigen-specificity platform. Breadth meant the fraction of unique TCRs that were SARS-CoV-2-associated, whereas depth meant the fraction of total T cells that were SARS-CoV-2-associated. Using the MIRA data, every spike-specific TCR was mapped to the spike region that the TCR reacted to and assigned to either a CD4 or a CD8 class. Log10-transformed breadth and depth values were compared by one-way ANOVA with Sidak's multiple comparisons tests. TCRdb obtained this table from immuneACCESS and retained in-frame rearrangements with V and J assigned. These tables miss some clones; where compared with another copy, unresolved V genes account for less than half of the shortfall, and the remainder is unexplained. That table furnishes V, J and clone size, whereas the DNA furnished D and trimming. The sample table contains approximately 130,000 clones; only one count was recorded for around 90% of them. Clones ranked in the top ten supply around 5.3% of the sample.

Concerning this clone itself: No cognate antigen has been identified for it. No much larger clone is present one base from it, and per-base qualities are unavailable.

What the study reported, not specific to this receptor: Nearly half of unique spike-specific TCRs reportedly recognized epitopes outside regions mutated in the B.1.351 and B.1.1.7 variants. The 56-69-year group was small, and its depth increase did not reach significance, likely because of low power. Conclusions about previously exposed vaccinees are limited because only five or six AZD1222 recipients were SARS-CoV-2 seropositive at baseline. The whole spike protein was spanned by vaccine-associated CD4 TCRs, and dominant responses were seen in regions 160-218 and 743-854. No day 14 peak-response samples were available, so repertoires were characterized only after the peak T cell response. Participants were mostly white British, with more females than males. The authors suggested clonal diversity may have been underestimated. A significant rise in spike-specific TCR breadth and depth was observed after two AZD1222 doses relative to day 0 and relative to MenACWY recipients.

Reading the label with the study, this specimen's time point is: about 28 days (+/-7) after the second vaccine dose. AZD1222 recipients whose second dose came at about 4 weeks and those whose second dose came at about 12 weeks were combined into one group, since spike-specific TCR depth and breadth did not differ between the two schedules. Vaccinee samples were obtained from the UK trials COV001 and COV002, which included a single-blind randomized controlled phase 2/3 trial of AZD1222 (ChAdOx1 nCoV-19) in healthy adults. Trial participant PBMC samples were collected at day 0 and day 28 after the second dose for TCRbeta chain sequencing. V was cut back by 6 bases and J by 8 bases, leaving a gap of 19 bases between them. Its CDR3 holds 14 amino acids, cysteine through phenylalanine. Only the CDR3 DNA is retained, 42 bases long and in frame from the first base. CDR1 and CDR2 (SGHTA, FQGNSA) derive from the germline V gene.

The material sequenced was peripheral blood, taken 28 days after the second AZD1222 dose. Here the chain combines TRBV7-2 and TRBJ1-2, with the D gene call left open. This clonotype originated in an adult who received the AZD1222 COVID-19 vaccine. The CDR3 sequence is CASRAVQRPRGYTF. Here is the DNA: TGTGCCAGCAGGGCCGTACAGCGCCCGCGGGGCTACACCTTC.